The clone carrying this TCR beta chain was picked up many times. The data belong to a study of metastatic and nonmetastatic thyroid tumors. In the authors' workflow: In papillary thyroid cancer, a distant-metastasis classifier was built using CDR3 differences across clinicopathological groups. TCRdb re-processed the PCR reads through MiXCR. It is TCRdb's table, rather than the study itself, that gives the V and J calls and clone size. The sample consists of over 25,000 clones, roughly 17% of them appearing once. Thyroid surgery was preceded by no treatment in any patient. CDR3 size: 14 residues. CDR1 is SGHNT and CDR2 is YENEEA in the germline V gene. J lost 0 bases, V lost 5 bases, and 1 base had no gene match.

This TCR was sampled from a female donor with papillary thyroid cancer or a benign thyroid nodule (not recorded which). Some clones in this sample may be carry-over from other donors' samples. The sequencing sample was made of blood. The chain uses TRBV11-3 and TRBJ2-1; TRBD1 aligns across 7 bases. The CDR3 loop reads CASSGDSSYNEQFF. Written as DNA, the CDR3 is TGTGCCAGCAGCGGGGACAGCTCCTACAATGAGCAGTTCTTC.